This is a list of T cell receptor beta chains from one sample in a study of identical twins. TCRdb ran MiXCR on the 5' RACE reads and lists one entry per CDR3 protein. The sample lists a few hundred thousand distinct CDR3 sequences, approximately 8.3% occurring once. This sample was shared with a second study, whose subject was yellow fever vaccine responses in identical twins.

The sample comprised CD8+ T cells sorted from blood. All receptors come from a woman in her late teens or twenties in good health. CDR3s leave out the opening cysteine and the closing phenylalanine or tryptophan. The D gene is left open where the match is weak.

V gene: TRBV5-6; D gene: .; CDR3 protein: ASWQGNTEAF
V gene: TRBV5-1; D gene: TRBD1; CDR3 protein: ASSFTGAGYEQY
V gene: TRBV5-5; D gene: .; CDR3 protein: ASSFRWEENTEAF
V gene: TRBV29-1; D gene: .; CDR3 protein: SVEGGRTNTGELF
V gene: TRBV7-2; D gene: .; CDR3 protein: ASSLIAQVTYNEQF
V gene: TRBV27; D gene: TRBD1; CDR3 protein: ASSPDRGPGHEQY
V gene: TRBV20-1; D gene: .; CDR3 protein: SASSSEGYEQY
V gene: TRBV4-2; D gene: .; CDR3 protein: ASSQLPGMNTEAF
V gene: TRBV7-6; D gene: .; CDR3 protein: ASSALDGSYEQY
V gene: TRBV4-3; D gene: TRBD1; CDR3 protein: ASSQSATGGIGEQY
V gene: TRBV6-2/TRBV6-3; D gene: .; CDR3 protein: ASSYLRDFSYEQY